This T cell receptor beta chain was observed in a study of CD8+ T cells in alopecia areata. Across the whole study: A regimen of oral tofacitinib, 5 to 10 mg twice daily, was given to treated patients. Points from the study as a whole: Affected scalp, especially in alopecia totalis/universalis, had a higher clonality than normal scalp did.

This clone was picked up a small number of times. Its specificity is unknown. Extraction and reverse transcription of RNA yielded cDNA as the sequencing template. Produced via immunoSEQ multiplex PCR; TCRdb's table is partial and in-frame only. The profile shows 150,000 to 200,000 clones, 51% of them singletons. The ends were cut back, 2 bases at V and 3 bases at J, with 11 bases in the middle. This CDR3 is 15 amino acids long. Germline values: CDR1 LGHNT, CDR2 FRNRAP. Treatment noted: oral pan-JAK inhibitor, 5-10 mg twice daily. The receptor comes from a human donor with alopecia areata. Source: CD8+ T cells sorted from blood, taken around week 54, from a patient treated with tofacitinib. The V and J genes are TRBV12-5 and TRBJ1-5, with D maybe TRBD1 (5 bases). CDR3 coding DNA: TGTGCTAGTGGTTTGTGGGGACCGTACAATCAGCCCCAGCATTTT. Protein sequence: CASGLWGPYNQPQHF.